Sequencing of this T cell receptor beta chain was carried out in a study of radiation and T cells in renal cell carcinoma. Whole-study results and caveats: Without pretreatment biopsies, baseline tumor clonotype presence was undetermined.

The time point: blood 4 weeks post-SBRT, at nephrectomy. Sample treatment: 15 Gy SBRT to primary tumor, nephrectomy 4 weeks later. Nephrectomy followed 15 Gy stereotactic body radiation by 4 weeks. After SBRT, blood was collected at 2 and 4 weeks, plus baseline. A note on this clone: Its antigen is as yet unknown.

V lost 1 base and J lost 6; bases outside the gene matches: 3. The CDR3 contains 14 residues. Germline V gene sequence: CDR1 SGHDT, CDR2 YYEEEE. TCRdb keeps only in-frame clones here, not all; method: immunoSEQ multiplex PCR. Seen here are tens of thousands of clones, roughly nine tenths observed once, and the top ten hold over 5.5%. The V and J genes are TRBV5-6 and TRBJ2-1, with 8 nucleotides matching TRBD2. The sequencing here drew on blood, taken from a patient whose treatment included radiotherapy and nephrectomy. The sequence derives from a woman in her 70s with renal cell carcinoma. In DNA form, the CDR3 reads TGTGCCAGCAGCTTGCGGGGGGGCGTCAATGAGCAGTTCTTC. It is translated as CASSLRGGVNEQFF.